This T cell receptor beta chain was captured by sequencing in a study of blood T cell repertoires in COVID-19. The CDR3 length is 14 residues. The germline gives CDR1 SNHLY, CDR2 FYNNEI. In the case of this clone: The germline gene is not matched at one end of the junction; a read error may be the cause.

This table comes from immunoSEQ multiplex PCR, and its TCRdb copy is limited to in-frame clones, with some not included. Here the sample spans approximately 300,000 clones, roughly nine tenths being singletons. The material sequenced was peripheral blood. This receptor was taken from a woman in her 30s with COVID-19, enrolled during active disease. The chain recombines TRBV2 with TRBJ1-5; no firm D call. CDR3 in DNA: TGTGCCAGCAGTCAGATGACTCTTAATCGGCCCCAGCATTTT. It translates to CASSQMTLNRPQHF.